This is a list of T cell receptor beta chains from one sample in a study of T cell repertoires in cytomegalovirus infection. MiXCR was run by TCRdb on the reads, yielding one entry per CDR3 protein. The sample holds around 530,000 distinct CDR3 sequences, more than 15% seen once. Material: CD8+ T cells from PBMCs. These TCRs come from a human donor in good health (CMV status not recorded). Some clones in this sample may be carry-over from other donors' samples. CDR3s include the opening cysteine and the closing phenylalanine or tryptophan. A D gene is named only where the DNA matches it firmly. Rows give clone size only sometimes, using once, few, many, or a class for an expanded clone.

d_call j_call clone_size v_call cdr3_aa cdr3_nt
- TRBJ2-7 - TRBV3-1 CASRDGTFFGGEQYF TGTGCCAGCAGAGACGGGACTTTCTTCGGTGGCGAGCAGTACTTC
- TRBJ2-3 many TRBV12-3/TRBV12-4 CASSLTGTDTQYF TGTGCCAGCAGTTTAACAGGCACAGATACGCAGTATTTT
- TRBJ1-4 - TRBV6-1 CASSEGDGNEKLFF TGTGCCAGCAGTGAAGGGGACGGTAATGAAAAACTGTTTTTT
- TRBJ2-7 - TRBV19 CASSVNPRGAYEQYF TGTGCCAGTAGTGTAAATCCCCGGGGAGCCTACGAGCAGTACTTC
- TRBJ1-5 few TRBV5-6 CASSQARDTRQPQHF TGTGCCAGCAGCCAGGCGCGGGACACTCGTCAGCCCCAGCATTTT
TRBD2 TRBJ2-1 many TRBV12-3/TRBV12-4 CASSFELAKMDEQFF TGTGCCAGCAGTTTTGAACTAGCGAAGATGGATGAGCAGTTCTTC
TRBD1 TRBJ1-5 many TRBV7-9 CASSSGTEGPQHF TGTGCCAGCAGCTCCGGGACAGAGGGACCCCAGCATTTT
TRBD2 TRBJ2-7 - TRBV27 CASSLGYGTSVYEQYF TGTGCCAGCAGTTTAGGGTACGGGACTAGTGTCTACGAGCAGTACTTC
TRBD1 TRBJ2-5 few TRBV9 CASSGALGTDQETQYF TGTGCCAGCAGCGGCGCCCTCGGGACAGATCAAGAGACCCAGTACTTC
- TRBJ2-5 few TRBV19 CASSIIQEGWETQYF TGTGCCAGTAGTATAATCCAGGAGGGGTGGGAGACCCAGTACTTC
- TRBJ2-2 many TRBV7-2 CASSPSRELFF TGTGCCAGCAGCCCCTCTCGGGAGCTGTTTTTT
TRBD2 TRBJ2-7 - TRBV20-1 CSTRTSSYEQYF TGCAGTACTCGGACTAGCTCCTACGAGCAGTACTTC
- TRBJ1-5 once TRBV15 CATSRGGRVVQPQHF TGTGCCACCAGCAGAGGAGGCAGGGTAGTTCAGCCCCAGCATTTT
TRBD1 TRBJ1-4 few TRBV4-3 CASSQGTGEEKLFF TGCGCCAGCAGCCAAGGCACAGGGGAAGAAAAACTGTTTTTT
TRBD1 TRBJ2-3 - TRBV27 CASSYQDRGIGTDTQYF TGTGCCAGCAGTTACCAAGACAGGGGGATCGGCACAGATACGCAGTATTTT
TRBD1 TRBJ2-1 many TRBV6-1 CASSGTGPSYNEQFF TGTGCCAGCAGTGGGACAGGGCCATCCTACAATGAGCAGTTCTTC
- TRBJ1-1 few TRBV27 CASSLSSPAGYTEAFF TGTGCCAGCAGTTTATCTTCCCCAGCGGGTTACACTGAAGCTTTCTTT
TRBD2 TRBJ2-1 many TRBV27 CASSLWGGTSVYNEQFF TGTGCCAGCAGTTTATGGGGGGGGACTAGCGTCTACAATGAGCAGTTCTTC
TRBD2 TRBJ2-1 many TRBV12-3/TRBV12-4 CASSPIAGGLDEQFF TGTGCCAGCAGTCCTATAGCGGGGGGGCTCGATGAGCAGTTCTTC
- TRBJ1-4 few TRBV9 CASSVGQGTATNEKLFF TGTGCCAGCAGCGTAGGGCAGGGGACGGCAACTAATGAAAAACTGTTTTTT
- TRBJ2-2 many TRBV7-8 CASSARYTGELFF TGTGCCAGCAGCGCCCGGTACACCGGGGAGCTGTTTTTT
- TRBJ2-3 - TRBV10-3 CAISGGGDDTDTQYF TGTGCCATCAGTGGCGGAGGGGATGACACAGATACGCAGTATTTT
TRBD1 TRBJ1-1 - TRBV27 CASAQGSEAFF TGTGCCAGCGCACAGGGGAGTGAAGCTTTCTTT
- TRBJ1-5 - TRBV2 CASSPTAYSNQPQHF TGTGCCAGCAGCCCCACAGCTTATAGCAATCAGCCCCAGCATTTT
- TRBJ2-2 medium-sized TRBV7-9 CASSLAELFF TGTGCCAGCAGCTTAGCGGAGCTGTTTTTT
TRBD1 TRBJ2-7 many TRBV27 CASKKRGTAHYEQYF TGTGCCAGCAAAAAAAGGGGGACAGCCCATTACGAGCAGTACTTC
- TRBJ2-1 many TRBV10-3 CAISVKGLVYNEQFF TGTGCCATCAGTGTGAAGGGACTTGTCTACAATGAGCAGTTCTTC
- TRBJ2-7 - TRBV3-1 CASSQFGYEQYF TGTGCCAGCAGCCAATTTGGATACGAGCAGTACTTC
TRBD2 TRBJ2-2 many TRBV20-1 CSARDIAGDYTGELFF TGCAGTGCTAGAGATATAGCGGGGGACTACACCGGGGAGCTGTTTTTT
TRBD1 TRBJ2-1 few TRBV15 CATSTWDRGNEQFF TGTGCCACCAGCACCTGGGACAGGGGAAATGAGCAGTTCTTC
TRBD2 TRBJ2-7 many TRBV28 CASRAGEAYEQYF TGTGCCAGCAGGGCGGGAGAGGCCTACGAGCAGTACTTC
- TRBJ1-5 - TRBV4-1 CASSQVGQGHQPQHF TGCGCCAGCAGCCAAGTCGGGCAGGGCCATCAGCCCCAGCATTTT
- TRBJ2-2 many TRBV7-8 CASTPQGRITGELFF TGTGCCAGCACCCCCCAGGGACGGATCACCGGGGAGCTGTTTTTT
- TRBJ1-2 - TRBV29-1 CSVLDGNNYGYTF TGCAGCGTCCTTGATGGAAATAACTATGGCTACACCTTC
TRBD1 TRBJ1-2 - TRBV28 CASSESGTGRFVGYTF TGTGCCAGCAGTGAATCCGGGACAGGACGGTTTGTCGGCTACACCTTC
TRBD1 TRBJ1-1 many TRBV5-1 CASSLEGATEAFF TGTGCCAGCAGCTTGGAGGGGGCCACTGAAGCTTTCTTT
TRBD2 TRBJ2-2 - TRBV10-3 CASRLAVSSTGELFF TGTGCCAGCCGACTAGCGGTCTCGAGCACCGGGGAGCTGTTTTTT
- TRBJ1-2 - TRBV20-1 CSARDLEGYTF TGCAGTGCTAGAGATTTGGAGGGCTACACCTTC
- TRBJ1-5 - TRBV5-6 CASSPGPQSSNQPQHF TGTGCCAGCAGCCCCGGGCCTCAGAGTAGCAATCAGCCCCAGCATTTT
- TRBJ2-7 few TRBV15 CATSSDSWSSYEQYF TGTGCCACCAGCAGCGACAGCTGGAGCTCCTACGAGCAGTACTTC
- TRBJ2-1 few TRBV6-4 CASSDSPYHEQFF TGTGCCAGCAGTGACTCCCCTTATCATGAGCAGTTCTTC